The clone carrying this T cell receptor (beta chain) was seen a handful of times. This sample is drawn from a study of cytomegalovirus exposure and HLA in healthy donors. V was shortened by 3 bases and J by 5 bases, with 14 bases between the two germline ends. The CDR3 extends over 14 amino acids. Germline V gives CDR1 SGHAT, CDR2 FQDESV (reference sequence). The PCR ran on 60 Vbeta and 13 Jbeta primers. This table comes from immunoSEQ multiplex PCR, and its TCRdb copy is limited to in-frame clones, with some not included. The sample has some 180,000 clones, around four fifths seen once. The sequenced sample consisted of PBMCs. The V call is TRBV11-1, the J call TRBJ2-7; maybe TRBD1 (6 bases). This clonotype was sampled from an older woman in good health and CMV-seropositive. The CDR3 loop reads CASSLAGEKNEQYF. The CDR3 DNA is TGTGCCAGCAGCTTGGCAGGGGAGAAAAACGAGCAGTACTTC.